These 17 T cell receptor beta chains originate from one sample sequenced in a study of pediatric ulcerative colitis. The table came from immunoSEQ multiplex PCR; TCRdb's copy has only in-frame clones and leaves some out. The sample holds about 64,000 clones, about 86% seen once. The sequenced sample was blood. These receptors were taken from a boy younger than 18 with severe ulcerative colitis.

The V gene is TRBV6-1, the J gene TRBJ1-4; the match to TRBD1 covers 8 bases. V was pared by 2 bases and J by 1 base, with 9 bases of the junction left unmatched. This CDR3 contains 18 residues. Germline V CDR1 and CDR2: MNHNS, SASEGT. The CDR3 loop reads CASSENRGTGGTNEKLFF. CDR3 sequence (DNA): TGTGCCAGCAGTGAAAACAGGGGGACGGGAGGAACTAATGAAAAACTGTTTTTT.

The chain couples TRBV11-2 to TRBJ1-1, with D possibly being TRBD1 (5 bases). V was clipped by 6 bases and J by 0 bases, with 14 bases between them. This CDR3 contains 15 residues. The V gene's germline CDR1 is SGHAT and CDR2 FQNNGV. The DNA for the CDR3 is TGTGCCAGCAGATGGGACGGAAGCATGAACACTGAAGCTTTCTTT. This sequence encodes CASRWDGSMNTEAFF.

The chain couples TRBV4-1 to TRBJ2-3; the match to TRBD2 covers 7 bases. The junction had 2 bases not matched to a gene; V was cut back by 0 bases and J by 2 bases. This CDR3 has 15 residues. Germline loops: CDR1 MGHRA, CDR2 YSYEKL. CDR3 sequence (DNA): TGCGCCAGCAGCCAAGATGGGACTAACACAGATACGCAGTATTTT. It translates to CASSQDGTNTDTQYF.

The chain uses TRBV5-1 and TRBJ2-3, with D possibly TRBD1 on 5 matching bases. The CDR3 spans 16 residues. The germline gives CDR1 SGHRS, CDR2 YFSETQ. Trimming stripped 0 bases from V and 2 bases from J, with 13 bases between. DNA of the CDR3: TGCGCCAGCAGCTTGGATCTTGGCAGGGCCACAGATACGCAGTATTTT. Its protein product is CASSLDLGRATDTQYF.

The chain has TRBV6-1 and TRBJ2-1; D is ambiguous. Germline V gives CDR1 MNHNS, CDR2 SASEGT. With 7 bases removed from V and 4 bases from J, the gap between germline ends came to 5 bases. The CDR3 consists of 11 residues. CDR3 residues: CASTSYNEQFF. The CDR3 region has the DNA TGTGCCAGCACCTCATACAATGAGCAGTTCTTC.

The chain joins TRBV5-6 to TRBJ2-7, with unresolved D. The V end lost 4 bases, the J end lost 6 bases, and 8 bases lay between the germline ends. The germline V gene has CDR1 SGHDT and CDR2 YYEEEE. There are 11 residues in the CDR3. This CDR3 reads CASSQTSEQYF. The CDR3 DNA reads as TGTGCCAGCAGCCAGACCAGCGAGCAGTACTTC.

V is TRBV18 and J is TRBJ1-3; D uncertain. The V gene's germline CDR1 is KGHSH and CDR2 LQKENI. The CDR3 consists of 15 residues. Between the trimmed V and J ends, which lost 6 bases and 0 bases, there was a span of 12 bases. CDR3 residues: CASSPGTVSGNTIYF. DNA of the CDR3: TGTGCCAGCTCTCCAGGAACCGTCTCTGGAAACACCATATATTTT.

This chain uses TRBV7-9 with TRBJ1-1; D is possibly TRBD1 (5 bases). CDR3 length: 15 amino acids. Germline assignment: CDR1 SEHNR and CDR2 FQNEAQ (reference sequence). The ends were cut back, 4 bases at V and 2 bases at J, with 14 bases in the middle. Here the CDR3 DNA reads TGTGCCAGCAGCTCCTCCGGGGGGTCCAACACTGAAGCTTTCTTT. As protein: CASSSSGGSNTEAFF.

A remark on this clone: Mismatch with germline at one junction end may stem from a read error. The rearrangement uses TRBV5-4 and TRBJ2-5, with D possibly TRBD2 on 5 matching bases. The CDR3 totals 15 residues. CDR1 SGHNT and CDR2 YYREEE come from the germline V gene (reference sequence). In nucleotides, the CDR3 is TGTGCCAGCAGCCTACGGTGGGGTAGCGAAGAGGCCCAGTACTTC. Encoded protein: CASSLRWGSEEAQYF.

This clone was picked up a small number of times. The chain has TRBV29-1 and TRBJ1-2; the D is unclear. This CDR3 is 13 amino acids long. V was cut by 4 bases and J by 0 bases, with 9 bases left in between. Per the germline V gene, CDR1 is SQVTM and CDR2 is ANQGSEA. The CDR3 nucleotides read TGCAGCGTTGGCGGGAATACTAACTATGGCTACACCTTC. Amino acid sequence: CSVGGNTNYGYTF.

V usage is TRBV19 and J usage is TRBJ1-4; a weak D match, TRBD1 (5 bases). V was trimmed by 3 bases and J by 7 bases, leaving 12 bases between them. The CDR3 runs to 14 residues. CDR1 and CDR2 from the germline V gene are LNHDA and SQIVND (reference sequence). CDR3 in DNA: TGTGCCAGTAGTATTAATCGGGGCACTGAAAAACTGTTTTTT. Protein sequence: CASSINRGTEKLFF.

The chain employs TRBV29-1 and TRBJ1-1; D is ambiguous. The germline CDR1 and CDR2 sequences are SQVTM and ANQGSEA. This CDR3 spans 13 amino acids. V was clipped by 4 bases and J by 1 base, with 10 bases between them. Written as DNA, the CDR3 is TGCAGCGTTGCAACACCGAGGAACACTGAAGCTTTCTTT. Translating it yields CSVATPRNTEAFF.

The chain uses TRBV2 and TRBJ1-4; D not certain. The germline gives CDR1 SNHLY, CDR2 FYNNEI. V was cut by 2 bases and J by 1 base, with 11 bases left in between. The CDR3 extends over 16 amino acids. The CDR3 DNA reads as TGTGCCAGCAGTGAAAGACCAGGTGGAACTAATGAAAAACTGTTTTTT. The encoded protein is CASSERPGGTNEKLFF. The variable domain in full, completed from reference TRBV2 and TRBJ1-4, reads EPEVTQTPSHQVTQMGQEVILRCVPISNHLYFYWYRQILGQKVEFLVSFYNNEISEKSEIFDDQFSVERPDGSNFTLKIRSTKLEDSAMYFCASSERPGGTNEKLFFGSGTQLSVL.

The chain joins TRBV6-5 to TRBJ2-1, with 12 bases aligning to TRBD2. The trim removed 6 bases at V and 6 bases at J, leaving 6 bases unmatched. Germline lookup yields CDR1 MNHEY and CDR2 SVGAGI. The CDR3 length is 15 residues. CDR3 nucleotide sequence: TGTGCCAGCAGGAGGACTAGCGGGGATATCAATGAGCAGTTCTTC. Amino acid sequence: CASRRTSGDINEQFF.

This rearrangement joins TRBV12-2 to TRBJ2-1; TRBD2 is taken as the D call from the table, unchecked against the DNA. TRBV12-2 is annotated as a pseudogene. The CDR3 is 13 amino acids. The CDR3 is CASRFRSLARRLF. CDR3 nucleotide sequence: TGTGCAAGTCGTTTCCGTAGTTTAGCCCGGAGACTCTTC.

This clone was found a few times. This chain connects TRBV6-5 to TRBJ1-2, with D perhaps TRBD1 (5 bases). Germline V gene sequence: CDR1 MNHEY, CDR2 SVGAGI. The V gene lost 4 bases and the J gene lost 7 bases, with 7 bases spanning the gap. The CDR3 has 11 amino acids. The CDR3 bases are TGTGCCAGCAGTTGGGGCAGTGGCTACACCTTC. Residues: CASSWGSGYTF.

The genes are TRBV30 and TRBJ1-1; D unclear. Germline V gene sequence: CDR1 GTSNPN, CDR2 SVGIG (reference sequence). The CDR3 covers 13 residues. Deletions cut 7 bases from V and 4 bases from J, with 16 bases between. CDR3 DNA: TGTGCCTATAGGGCGCGGGAGGGCACTGAAGCTTTCTTT. This gives the protein CAYRAREGTEAFF.